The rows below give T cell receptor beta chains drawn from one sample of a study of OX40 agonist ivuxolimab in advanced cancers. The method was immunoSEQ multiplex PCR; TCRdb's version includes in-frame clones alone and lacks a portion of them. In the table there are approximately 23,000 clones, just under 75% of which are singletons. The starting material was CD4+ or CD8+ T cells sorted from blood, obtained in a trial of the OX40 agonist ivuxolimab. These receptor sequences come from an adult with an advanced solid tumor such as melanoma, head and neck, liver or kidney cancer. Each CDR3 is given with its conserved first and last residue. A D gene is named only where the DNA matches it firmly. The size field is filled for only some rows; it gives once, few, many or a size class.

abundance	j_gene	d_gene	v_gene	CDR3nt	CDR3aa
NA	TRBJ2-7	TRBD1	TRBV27	TGTGCCAGCAGTTTATCGGGGGGACAGGGGGCATACGAGCAGTACTTC	CASSLSGGQGAYEQYF
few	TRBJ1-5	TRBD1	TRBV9	TGTGCCAGCAGCGTAGGAGGGGGCGGCAATCAGCCCCAGCATTTT	CASSVGGGGNQPQHF
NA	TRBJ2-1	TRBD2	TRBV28	TGTGCCAGCAGTTTCTCCGGGACTAGCGAGGGCTACAATGAGCAGTTCTTC	CASSFSGTSEGYNEQFF
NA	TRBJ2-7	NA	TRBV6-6	TGTGCCAGCAGTTACGCCTTGGGGGTATACGAGCAGTACTTC	CASSYALGVYEQYF
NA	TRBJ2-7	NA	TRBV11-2	TGTGCCAGCAGCTTAGACCCCTCCTACGAGCAGTACTTC	CASSLDPSYEQYF
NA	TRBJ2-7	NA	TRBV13	TGTGCCAGCAGCTTAGCAACCGGACTAAAGTCCTACGAGCAGTACTTC	CASSLATGLKSYEQYF
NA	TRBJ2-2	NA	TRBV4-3	TGCGCCAGCAGCTCCAGCGCAGGGGAACTCGGGGAGCTGTTTTTT	CASSSSAGELGELFF
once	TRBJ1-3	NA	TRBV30	TGTGCCTGGAGTGTTAACTACTCCCCCTCTGGAAACACCATATATTTT	CAWSVNYSPSGNTIYF
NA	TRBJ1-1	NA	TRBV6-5	TGTGCCAGCAGTTACAACGGTGTGAACACTGAAGCTTTCTTT	CASSYNGVNTEAFF
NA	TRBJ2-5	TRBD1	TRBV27	TGTGCCAGCAGAGAGTTTATGGGACAGCCGATATACTTC	CASREFMGQPIYF
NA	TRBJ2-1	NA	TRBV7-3	TGTGCCAGCAGCTTGGGTCCAGCAGGGGGGTCATACAATGAGCAGTTCTTC	CASSLGPAGGSYNEQFF
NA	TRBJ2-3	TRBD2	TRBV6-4	TGTGCCAGCAGTGACGGGAGCGGGGGGGCCCCCGATACGCAGTATTTT	CASSDGSGGAPDTQYF
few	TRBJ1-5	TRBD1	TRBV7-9	TGTGCCAGCAGCCAAGGACAGGCAAATCAGCCCCAGCATTTT	CASSQGQANQPQHF
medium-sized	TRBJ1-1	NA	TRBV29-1	TGCAGCGTTGTCAGGCTGAACACTGAAGCTTTCTTT	CSVVRLNTEAFF
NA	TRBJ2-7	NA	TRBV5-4	TGTGCCAGCTCAATTTGGGGGTACGAGCAGTACTTC	CASSIWGYEQYF
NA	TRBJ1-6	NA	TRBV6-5	TGTGCCAGCAGTACCTTTGCGGGACGAAACGAGGTCTTT	CASSTFAGRNEVF
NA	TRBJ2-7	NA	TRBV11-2	TGTGCCAGCAGCTTCGGAGAGACAGGCGGTTACTCCTACGAGCAGTACTTC	CASSFGETGGYSYEQYF
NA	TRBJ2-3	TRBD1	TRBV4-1	TGCGCCAGCAGCGAAGAGGGCTCGGGACAGAGAAGCACAGATACGCAGTATTTT	CASSEEGSGQRSTDTQYF
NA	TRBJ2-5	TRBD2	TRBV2	TGTGCCAGCAGTCCGAGCGGGGGGTCTGGAGAGACCCAGTACTTC	CASSPSGGSGETQYF
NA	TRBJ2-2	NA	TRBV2	TGTGCCAGCAATGGGGGGGCCGTCCGGGAGCTGTTTTTT	CASNGGAVRELFF
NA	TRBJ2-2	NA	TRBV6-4	TGTGCCAGCAGTGAGCAGGGCAGCCCATTGAACACCGGGGAGCTGTTTTTT	CASSEQGSPLNTGELFF
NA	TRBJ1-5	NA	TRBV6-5	TGTGCCAGCAGGGAACGGAGCAATCAGCCCCAGCATTTT	CASRERSNQPQHF
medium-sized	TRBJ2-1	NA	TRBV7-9	TGTGCCAGCAGCTCCGGAGCGAGTGGTACTGAGCAGTTCTTC	CASSSGASGTEQFF
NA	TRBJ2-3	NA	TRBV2	TGTGCCAGCACCTTGTATTCCCCCAGCACAGATACGCAGTATTTT	CASTLYSPSTDTQYF
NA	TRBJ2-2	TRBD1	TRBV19	TGTGCCAGTAGTTCTGGGACAGGGGCCGGGGAGCTGTTTTTT	CASSSGTGAGELFF
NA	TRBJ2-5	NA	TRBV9	TGTGCCAGCACCGGAATGGAGGAGACCCAGTACTTC	CASTGMEETQYF
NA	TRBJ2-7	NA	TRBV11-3	TGTGCCAGCAGCTTAGCGCGCCTCCAACCCTACGAGCAGTACTTC	CASSLARLQPYEQYF
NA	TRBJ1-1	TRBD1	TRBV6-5	TGTGCCAGCACCAACAGGGGGGTGGTGACTGAAGCTTTCTTT	CASTNRGVVTEAFF
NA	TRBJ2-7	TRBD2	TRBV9	TGTGCCAGCAGCACCCGGGGGGGACTAGCCTACGAGCAGTACTTC	CASSTRGGLAYEQYF
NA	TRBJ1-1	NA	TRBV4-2	TGTGCCAGCAGCCAGGGGATTTGGGAGGACACTGAAGCTTTCTTT	CASSQGIWEDTEAFF
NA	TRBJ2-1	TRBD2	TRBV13	TGTGCCAGCAGCCAGCGGAAGCGGGGGGACAATGAGCAGTTCTTC	CASSQRKRGDNEQFF
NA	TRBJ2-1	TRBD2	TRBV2	TGTGCCAGCAGTGGGGCAGCGGGGTGGGATGAGCAGTTCTTC	CASSGAAGWDEQFF
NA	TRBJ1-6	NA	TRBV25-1	TGTGCCAGCAGTTTAATCTATAATTCACCCCTCCACTTT	CASSLIYNSPLHF
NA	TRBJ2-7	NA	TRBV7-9	TGTGCCAGCAGCCCGAGGGGCTCCTACGAGCAGTACTTC	CASSPRGSYEQYF
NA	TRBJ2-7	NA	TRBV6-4	TGTGCCAGCAGTGTCACTAGCTCGGGGGGCAGCGAGGACGAGCAGTACTTC	CASSVTSSGGSEDEQYF
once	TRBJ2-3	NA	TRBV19	TGTGCCAGTACTTTTTTCGCAGGGGCCAGCACAGATACGCAGTATTTT	CASTFFAGASTDTQYF
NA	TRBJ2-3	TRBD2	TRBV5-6	TGTGCCAGCAGCATAAGGCTAGCGGGGGGCCCCACAGATACGCAGTATTTT	CASSIRLAGGPTDTQYF
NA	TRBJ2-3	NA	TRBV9	TGTGCCAGCAGCGCGAAAAAAGATACGCAGTATTTT	CASSAKKDTQYF
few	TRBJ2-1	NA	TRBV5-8	TGTGCCAGCAGCTTGGGCCCGCTCTACAGCTCCTACAATGAGCAGTTCTTC	CASSLGPLYSSYNEQFF
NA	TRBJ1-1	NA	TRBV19	TGTGCCAGTACCTATCTGGGAGGGGTGAACACTGAAGCTTTCTTT	CASTYLGGVNTEAFF
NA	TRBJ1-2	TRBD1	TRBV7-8	TGTGCCAGCAGCCCTTCCGGGACAGGGTTCCACTATGGCTACACCTTC	CASSPSGTGFHYGYTF